The 26 T cell receptor beta chains given below trace back to one sample, sequenced in a study of blood T cell repertoires in COVID-19. The assay was immunoSEQ multiplex PCR, and TCRdb's table has in-frame clones only and misses some. The sample carries 250,000 to 300,000 clones, approximately 90% recorded once. The sequenced sample consisted of peripheral blood. All receptors derive from a woman aged 40 to 55 with acute or convalescent COVID-19.

The chain links TRBV27 to TRBJ2-5; D is perhaps TRBD2 (7 bases). V lost 8 bases and J 3 bases, leaving 19 bases between the germline ends. CDR1 is MNHEY and CDR2 is SMNVEV in the germline V gene (reference sequence). This CDR3 is built from 15 residues. Written as DNA, the CDR3 is TGTGCCAGCTCAAGAGGGGGGGGGACTAAAGAGACCCAGTACTTC. It is translated as CASSRGGGTKETQYF.

The V call is TRBV25-1, the J call TRBJ2-6; 8 bases are shared with TRBD1. The CDR3 contains 16 residues. The V gene end was trimmed by 5 bases and the J gene end by 1 base; junction bases not matched to a gene: 4. Germline V lookup: CDR1 MGHDK, CDR2 SYGVNS. The CDR3 sequence: CASSLGDRSGANVLTF. Written as DNA, the CDR3 is TGTGCCAGCAGTTTGGGGGACAGGTCTGGGGCCAACGTCCTGACTTTC.

The J gene is TRBJ2-3, the V gene TRBV9; perhaps TRBD1 as D (7 bases). The CDR3 extends over 14 amino acids. Deletions cut 3 bases from V and 10 bases from J, with 18 bases between. Germline CDR1 is SGDLS and CDR2 is YYNGEE. As DNA, the CDR3 is TGTGCCAGCAGCGAGGCAGGGGGGACGAAGGCGCAGTATTTT. It codes for CASSEAGGTKAQYF.

This chain links TRBV5-1 with TRBJ1-2; D gene unclear. Germline CDR1 and CDR2: SGHRS and YFSETQ. Trimming pared 0 bases from V and 4 bases from J, leaving 22 bases between. CDR3 length equals 18 residues. CDR3 bases: TGCGCCAGCAGCTTGGAGGGAGGGCCGCGGACCGCCACCTATGGCTACACCTTC. Its protein is CASSLEGGPRTATYGYTF.

The chain employs TRBV6-1 and TRBJ1-5; no reliable D call. Germline V lookup: CDR1 MNHNS, CDR2 SASEGT. The CDR3 has 14 amino acids. V was pared by 5 bases and J by 2 bases, with 10 bases between. CDR3 residues: CASSRLLGNQPQHF. The CDR3 coding sequence is TGTGCCAGCAGTCGGCTCCTAGGCAATCAGCCCCAGCATTTT.

The V and J genes are TRBV7-6 and TRBJ1-5; no reliable D call. This CDR3 contains 17 residues. The germline CDR1 and CDR2 sequences are SGHVS and FNYEAQ. The V end was cut by 0 bases, the J end by 4 bases, with 16 bases between. This chain's CDR3 is CASSLAAGNWANQPQHF. The DNA of the CDR3 is TGTGCCAGCAGCTTAGCGGCCGGGAATTGGGCGAATCAGCCCCAGCATTTT.

This chain uses TRBV9 with TRBJ2-3; 15 bases are a match to TRBD2. The V and J ends lost 0 bases and 1 base, in that order; junction bases with no gene match: 6. Germline CDR1 SGDLS, CDR2 YYNGEE. The CDR3 runs to 19 residues. CDR3 sequence reads: CASSVGGLAGGSGTDTQYF. CDR3 bases: TGTGCCAGCAGCGTAGGGGGACTAGCGGGGGGCAGTGGCACAGATACGCAGTATTTT.

The chain combines TRBV28 with TRBJ1-5, with D possibly matching TRBD1 (5 bases). The CDR3 has 15 amino acids. Deletions cut 4 bases from V and 7 bases from J, with 17 bases between. From germline, CDR1 is MDHEN and CDR2 SYDVKM. CDR3 residues: CASSSPIQEGQPQHF. The DNA of the CDR3 is TGTGCCAGCAGTTCCCCGATACAGGAGGGGCAGCCCCAGCATTTT.

The rearrangement joins TRBV25-1 to TRBJ1-6; 7 positions agree with TRBD1. The V and J ends lost 4 bases and 8 bases, in that order; junction bases with no gene match: 11. CDR1 is MGHDK and CDR2 is SYGVNS in the germline V gene. The CDR3 length is 16 residues. This CDR3 is CASSGGRGLGYSPLHF. CDR3 coding DNA: TGTGCCAGCAGTGGCGGGAGGGGGCTCGGATATTCACCCCTCCACTTT.

This clone was counted only a few times. The chain links TRBV19 to TRBJ1-2; 11 bases line up with TRBD1. Germline CDR1 reads LNHDA; CDR2 reads SQIVND (reference sequence). The CDR3 is 17 amino acids. After removal of 2 bases from V and 4 bases from J, the junction contained 9 bases not matched to a gene. CDR3 sequence (DNA): TGTGCCAGTAGTATACTCCGGTTGGACAGGGGGCTCTATGGCTACACCTTC. It is translated as CASSILRLDRGLYGYTF.

This clone appeared a few times. A much more abundant neighbour one base away suggests this may be a read error. This sample includes further DNA sequences coding for the same CDR3. This chain uses TRBV6-1 with TRBJ2-3; 11 nucleotides align to TRBD2. The CDR3 covers 15 residues. V dropped 2 bases and J dropped 4; count of bases not matched to a gene: 2. Germline CDR1 MNHNS, CDR2 SASEGT. CDR3 nucleotides: TGTGCCAGCAGTGAATTAGCGGGGGGGCCAGATACGCAGTATTTT. It specifies CASSELAGGPDTQYF.

The chain combines TRBV11-3 with TRBJ1-2; D perhaps matches TRBD1 (6 bases). The CDR3 has 13 residues. Trimming removed 6 bases from V and 5 bases from J, with 13 bases in between. Germline loops: CDR1 SGHNT, CDR2 YENEEA. The CDR3 DNA reads as TGTGCCAGCAGTCGACAGGACGGATATGGCTACACCTTC. Its protein product is CASSRQDGYGYTF.

This rearrangement joins TRBV5-1 to TRBJ1-2; a weak D match, TRBD1 (6 bases). Trimming removed 0 bases from V and 5 bases from J, with 8 bases in between. Germline V gene data show CDR1 as SGHRS and CDR2 as YFSETQ. The CDR3 extends over 13 amino acids. In DNA form, the CDR3 reads TGCGCCAGCAGCTTGGGGACAGTATATGGCTACACCTTC. It is translated as CASSLGTVYGYTF.

The rearrangement links TRBV6-5 to TRBJ1-2, with a tentative D call TRBD1 (5 bases). The V and J ends lost 6 bases and 2 bases respectively, with 13 bases between them. The CDR3 runs to 14 residues. From germline, CDR1 is MNHEY and CDR2 SVGAGI. The CDR3 DNA sequence: TGTGCCAGCAGGGGGGGAGGCAGGAACTATGGCTACACCTTC. Encoded protein: CASRGGGRNYGYTF.

On this clone itself: Other DNA sequences in this sample translate to the same CDR3. The V call is TRBV10-1, the J call TRBJ2-3; no firm D call. Trimming took off 0 bases at V and 4 bases at J, with 5 bases between the two ends. CDR1 and CDR2 from the germline V gene are WNHNN and SYGVQD (reference sequence). There are 13 residues in the CDR3. The CDR3 region is CASSESSADTQYF. In nucleotides, the CDR3 is TGCGCCAGCAGTGAGTCCTCAGCAGATACGCAGTATTTT.

This rearrangement joins TRBV9 to TRBJ2-3; TRBD2 is a possible D gene (6 bases). The CDR3 spans 15 residues. V was cut by 1 base and J by 3 bases, with 12 bases left in between. Germline assignment: CDR1 SGDLS and CDR2 YYNGEE. The CDR3 here is CASSVQRAHTDTQYF. In DNA form, the CDR3 reads TGTGCCAGCAGCGTACAGCGGGCACATACAGATACGCAGTATTTT.

This clone was observed once. This chain joins TRBV15 and TRBJ2-3; D call uncertain. The CDR3 is 15 residues long. The germline gives CDR1 LNHNV, CDR2 YYDKDF (reference sequence). Deletions cut 0 bases from V and 4 bases from J, with 11 bases between. For the CDR3, the DNA is TGTGCCACCAGCAGAGATTCCCCGCGATCAGATACGCAGTATTTT. This encodes CATSRDSPRSDTQYF.

The CDR3 loop reads CATTQEGNTEAFF. CDR3 DNA: TGTGCCACCACACAGGAGGGGAACACTGAAGCTTTCTTT. V usage is TRBV2 and J usage is TRBJ1-1; perhaps TRBD1 as D (5 bases). V lost 10 bases to trimming and J lost 1 base, with 13 bases between them. CDR3 length: 13 amino acids. Germline loops: CDR1 SNHLY, CDR2 FYNNEI.

V is TRBV6-5 and J is TRBJ1-1; D perhaps matches TRBD1 (6 bases). Germline V CDR1 and CDR2: MNHEY, SVGAGI. The CDR3 has 15 residues. V was clipped by 6 bases and J by 2 bases, with 16 bases between them. Here the CDR3 reads CASSTFSGVNTEAFF. DNA of the CDR3: TGTGCCAGCAGCACCTTCTCAGGGGTTAACACTGAAGCTTTCTTT.

V usage is TRBV5-1 and J usage is TRBJ2-3; D is perhaps TRBD2 (7 bases). CDR3 length: 15 residues. CDR1 and CDR2 (germline): SGHRS, YFSETQ. V lost 4 bases and J 0 bases, leaving 12 bases between the germline ends. The CDR3 region is CASSTRGASTDTQYF. The CDR3 bases are TGCGCCAGCAGCACTCGGGGGGCTAGCACAGATACGCAGTATTTT.

The chain uses TRBV27 and TRBJ1-1; no reliable D call. The V gene's germline CDR1 is MNHEY and CDR2 SMNVEV (reference sequence). The CDR3 loop spans 16 amino acids. Trimming shortened V by 7 bases and J by 1 base, and 19 bases separated the two germline ends. CDR3 coding DNA: TGTGCCAGCACTCAATCAGGAGGGTCTTCGAACACTGAAGCTTTCTTT. Translated: CASTQSGGSSNTEAFF.

V gene TRBV6-5 combines with J gene TRBJ1-6; 9 nucleotides align to TRBD1. Trimming cost V 6 bases and J 7 bases; bases outside gene matches: 7. CDR3 length equals 15 residues. Germline CDR1 and CDR2: MNHEY and SVGAGI. In DNA, the CDR3 is TGTGCCAGCAGCGGCGGGACAGGGCGAAATTCACCCCTCCACTTT. Encoded protein: CASSGGTGRNSPLHF.

This chain links TRBV7-3 with TRBJ1-1, with TRBD1 matching over 9 bases. In germline, CDR1 is SGHTA, CDR2 FQGTGA. This CDR3 is 14 amino acids long. V was pared by 4 bases and J by 5 bases, with 5 bases of the junction left unmatched. The CDR3 DNA sequence: TGTGCCAGCAGCTCGACAGGGGGACCGACTGAAGCTTTCTTT. Translating gives CASSSTGGPTEAFF.

The rearrangement links TRBV19 to TRBJ1-1; tentative D call: TRBD1 (6 bases). Per the germline V gene, CDR1 is LNHDA and CDR2 is SQIVND (reference sequence). The CDR3 is made up of 14 amino acids. V was trimmed by 6 bases and J by 6 bases, leaving 17 bases between them. The CDR3 bases are TGTGCCAGTAGAAAACAGGGAGAGGGGGCTGAAGCTTTCTTT. Translating gives CASRKQGEGAEAFF.

The chain uses TRBV6-5 and TRBJ1-1; TRBD1 might be the D (5 bases). V shed 4 bases and J shed 8 bases, with 11 bases lying between them. This CDR3 has 12 residues. Germline CDR1 MNHEY, CDR2 SVGAGI. The CDR3 reads CASSWTGEEAFF. The CDR3, as DNA: TGTGCCAGCAGTTGGACGGGGGAAGAAGCTTTCTTT.

The chain employs TRBV19 and TRBJ1-5; D ambiguous. Germline lookup yields CDR1 LNHDA and CDR2 SQIVND (reference sequence). CDR3 length: 13 amino acids. V dropped 3 bases and J dropped 4 bases, with 7 bases sitting between them. Here the CDR3 DNA reads TGTGCCAGTAGTATTAACGGTAATCAGCCCCAGCATTTT. Translation gives CASSINGNQPQHF. Full variable domain (outside the CDR3, taken from reference TRBV19 and TRBJ1-5): DGGITQSPKYLFRKEGQNVTLSCEQNLNHDAMYWYRQDPGQGLRLIYYSQIVNDFQKGDIAEGYSVSREKKESFPLTVTSAQKNPTAFYLCASSINGNQPQHFGDGTRLSIL.